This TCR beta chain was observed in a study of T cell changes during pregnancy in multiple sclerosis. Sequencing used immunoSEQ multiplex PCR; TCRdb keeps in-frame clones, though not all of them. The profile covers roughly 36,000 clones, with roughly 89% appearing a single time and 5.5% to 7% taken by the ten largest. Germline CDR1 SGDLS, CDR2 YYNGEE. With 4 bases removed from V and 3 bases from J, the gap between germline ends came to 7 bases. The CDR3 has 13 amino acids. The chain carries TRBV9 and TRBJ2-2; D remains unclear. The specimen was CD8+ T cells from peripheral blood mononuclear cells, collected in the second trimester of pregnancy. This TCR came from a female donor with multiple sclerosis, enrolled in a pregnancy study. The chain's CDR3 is CASSPPDTGELFF. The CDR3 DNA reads TGTGCCAGCAGCCCACCAGACACCGGGGAGCTGTTTTTT. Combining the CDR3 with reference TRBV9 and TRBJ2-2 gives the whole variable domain DSGVTQTPKHLITATGQRVTLRCSPRSGDLSVYWYQQSLDQGLQFLIQYYNGEERAKGNILERFSAQQFPDLHSELNLSSLELGDSALYFCASSPPDTGELFFGEGSRLTVL.